Each of the 3 T cell receptor beta chains below was sequenced from the same sample in a study of shared clonotypes between healthy human individuals. Method: immunoSEQ multiplex PCR; TCRdb's copy keeps in-frame clones and lacks some. The sample consists of millions of clones, roughly 94% of them appearing once. Input material: naive CD4+ T cells sorted from blood. The sample's subset: CD45RA+ positively selected. Receptors originate from a man younger than 35 in good health.

The chain employs TRBV10-1 and TRBJ2-3; either TRBD1 or TRBD2 may supply D (5 bases each). The ends were cut back, 3 bases at V and 3 bases at J, with 10 bases in the middle. The CDR3 spans 14 residues. The germline gives CDR1 WNHNN, CDR2 SYGVQD (reference sequence). CDR3 sequence reads: CASSDGTKTDTQYF. The CDR3 DNA reads as TGCGCCAGCAGTGACGGGACGAAAACAGATACGCAGTATTTT.

This clone was seen once. The V call is TRBV19, the J call TRBJ2-7; D tentatively fits TRBD1 or TRBD2 (5 bases each). Trimming removed 6 bases from V and 2 bases from J, with 17 bases in between. The CDR3 is made up of 15 amino acids. CDR1 is LNHDA and CDR2 is SQIVND in the germline V gene (reference sequence). The CDR3 loop is CASRRDRAPPYEQYF. As DNA, the CDR3 is TGTGCCAGTAGGAGGGACCGAGCTCCCCCCTACGAGCAGTACTTC. Complete variable domain (other parts from reference TRBV19 and TRBJ2-7): DGGITQSPKYLFRKEGQNVTLSCEQNLNHDAMYWYRQDPGQGLRLIYYSQIVNDFQKGDIAEGYSVSREKKESFPLTVTSAQKNPTAFYLCASRRDRAPPYEQYFGPGTRLTVT.

The chain employs TRBV4-3 and TRBJ2-5; D is ambiguous. CDR1 and CDR2 (germline): LGHNA, YSLEER. Trimming shortened V by 4 bases and J by 5 bases, and 17 bases separated the two germline ends. This CDR3 comprises 15 residues. CDR3 sequence: CASSLNPTVGETQYF. The CDR3 bases are TGCGCCAGCAGCCTAAACCCGACGGTCGGGGAGACCCAGTACTTC.